The table lists the clone carrying this T cell receptor (beta chain) with many counts. TCRdb's copy holds only in-frame clones and misses some; the assay was immunoSEQ multiplex PCR. The sample lists around 100,000 clones, about 90% occurring once. This sample was included in a study of T cell changes during pregnancy in multiple sclerosis. Per the germline V gene, CDR1 is SEHNR and CDR2 is FQNEAQ (reference sequence). Between the trimmed V and J ends, which lost 5 bases and 3 bases, there was a span of 20 bases. This CDR3 contains 17 residues. This sequence was found in a female donor with multiple sclerosis, enrolled in a pregnancy study. The chain has TRBV7-9 and TRBJ2-1; tentatively, D is TRBD2 (6 bases). The sequenced sample was peripheral blood, obtained after pregnancy. CDR3 amino acids: CASSPPLSGVYYNEQFF. The DNA of the CDR3 is TGTGCCAGCAGCCCTCCCTTGTCGGGAGTATACTACAATGAGCAGTTCTTC.